The 11 T cell receptor beta chains reported below all come from one sample, sequenced in a study of cytomegalovirus exposure and HLA in healthy donors. PCR used 60 Vbeta primers and 13 Jbeta primers. TCRdb keeps only in-frame clones here, not all; method: immunoSEQ multiplex PCR. The sample includes around 62,000 clones, approximately 78% of them seen just once. Sample: PBMCs. These TCRs come from a woman under 40 in good health and CMV-seronegative.

The genes are TRBV5-4 and TRBJ1-2; 9 bases align to TRBD1. Per the germline V gene, CDR1 is SGHNT and CDR2 is YYREEE (reference sequence). Trimming removed 0 bases from V and 2 bases from J; junction bases left unmatched: 2. The CDR3 is 15 amino acids. CDR3 region: CASSLADRGNYGYTF. The CDR3 DNA sequence: TGTGCCAGCAGCTTGGCAGACAGGGGGAACTATGGCTACACCTTC.

V gene TRBV10-1 combines with J gene TRBJ2-1, with D hard to call. With 8 bases removed from V and 7 bases from J, the gap between germline ends came to 15 bases. Germline lookup yields CDR1 WNHNN and CDR2 SYGVQD (reference sequence). The CDR3 runs 13 residues. The CDR3 bases are TGCGCCAGCTCGGAGACCCGAAGGAATGAGCAGTTCTTC. It encodes CASSETRRNEQFF.

This clone was counted a single time. CDR3 in amino acids: CASSSGTMNGYTF. DNA for the CDR3: TGTGCCAGCAGCTCCGGGACTATGAATGGCTACACCTTC. The rearrangement joins TRBV7-9 to TRBJ1-2; TRBD1 is a possible D gene (5 bases). V lost 4 bases to trimming and J lost 6 bases, with 12 bases between them. The CDR3 has 13 amino acids. Germline V lookup: CDR1 SEHNR, CDR2 FQNEAQ (reference sequence).

The chain has TRBV12-5 and TRBJ1-1, with D tentatively TRBD1 (5 bases). Germline V gene data show CDR1 as LGHNT and CDR2 as FRNRAP. V was trimmed by 4 bases and J by 0 bases, leaving 9 bases between them. This CDR3 region has 14 residues. The CDR3 protein is CASGWWGVNTEAFF. The CDR3 nucleotides are TGTGCTAGTGGTTGGTGGGGGGTGAACACTGAAGCTTTCTTT.

The rearrangement links TRBV13 to TRBJ2-2; 14 bases fit TRBD2. This CDR3 spans 17 amino acids. J lost 2 bases, V lost 3 bases, and 2 bases had no gene match. CDR1 and CDR2 from the germline V gene are PRHDT and FYEKMQ (reference sequence). The CDR3 DNA follows: TGTGCCAGCAGCTTGGGACTAGCGGGAGTCAACACCGGGGAGCTGTTTTTT. It is translated as CASSLGLAGVNTGELFF.

Comments on this clone: The junction does not match germline at one end; this may be a read error. The chain recombines TRBV7-7 with TRBJ2-3, with TRBD2 matching 8 bases. CDR1 SSHAT and CDR2 FNYEAQ come from the germline V gene (reference sequence). The CDR3 is made up of 15 amino acids. Here the CDR3 DNA reads TGTGCTAGCAGCTTAGTCGGGGGGGCCACAGATACGCAGTATTTT. Translating it yields CASSLVGGATDTQYF.

V is TRBV27 and J is TRBJ1-1; D is unresolved. This CDR3 is 13 amino acids long. CDR1 is MNHEY, CDR2 SMNVEV, per germline (reference sequence). V lost 3 bases and J 4 bases, leaving 9 bases between the germline ends. CDR3 loop: CASSFGGSTEAFF. The CDR3 coding sequence is TGTGCCAGCAGTTTCGGAGGTAGCACTGAAGCTTTCTTT.

The chain is built from TRBV27 and TRBJ2-2, with 10 bases aligning to TRBD2. The V gene's germline CDR1 is MNHEY and CDR2 SMNVEV (reference sequence). V lost 5 bases to trimming and J lost 5 bases; unmatched junction nucleotides: 11. The CDR3 is 17 amino acids. In nucleotides, the CDR3 is TGTGCCAGCAGTCCCCCTAGCGGGGGCCACGTTACCGGGGAGCTGTTTTTT. This encodes CASSPPSGGHVTGELFF.

The chain employs TRBV7-2 and TRBJ2-5; D may be TRBD1 (5 bases). The CDR3 has 13 residues. Trimming pared 4 bases from V and 1 base from J, leaving 7 bases between. Germline V CDR1 and CDR2: SGHTA, FQGNSA. The CDR3 spells CASSSTVQETQYF. CDR3 coding DNA: TGTGCCAGCAGCTCGACAGTCCAAGAGACCCAGTACTTC.

The genes are TRBV13 and TRBJ1-4; unclear D gene. Trimming left V 2 bases short and J 0 bases short, with 7 bases between. This CDR3 is 15 amino acids long. Germline CDR1 and CDR2: PRHDT and FYEKMQ (reference sequence). CDR3 nucleotide sequence: TGTGCCAGCAGCTTATTTCGGGCAACTAATGAAAAACTGTTTTTT. Encoded protein: CASSLFRATNEKLFF.

V is TRBV7-9 and J is TRBJ2-3; 9 bases fit TRBD2. Germline assignment: CDR1 SEHNR and CDR2 FQNEAQ (reference sequence). V trimming: 3 bases; J trimming: 0 bases; junction bases outside the gene matches: 4. This CDR3 region has 16 residues. CDR3 in DNA: TGTGCCAGCAGCTTCCCAGCGGGGGGAAGCACAGATACGCAGTATTTT. Translation gives CASSFPAGGSTDTQYF.